The rows below give T cell receptor beta chains drawn from one sample of a study of blood T cell repertoires in COVID-19. Some clones are missing from TCRdb's copy, which holds only in-frame ones; the method was immunoSEQ multiplex PCR. The profile shows approximately 220,000 clones, roughly 85% of them singletons. Material: PBMCs or T cells enriched from blood (not recorded which). Every receptor here comes from a woman in her thirties or forties with acute COVID-19. Each CDR3 is given with its conserved first and last residue. The D gene is left open where the match is weak. Clone size is not always given. Where it is, it says once, few, many or a class for expanded clones.

TRBJ2-3 | TRBV7-9 | - | TRBD2 | CASSSGLVNTDTQYF | TGTGCCAGCAGCTCGGGACTAGTCAACACAGATACGCAGTATTTT
TRBJ1-1 | TRBV29-1 | - | TRBD1 | CSVVDRGQTEAFF | TGCAGCGTTGTGGACAGGGGGCAAACTGAAGCTTTCTTT
TRBJ1-2 | TRBV27 | - | - | CASSKEQYNYGYTF | TGTGCCAGCAGTAAAGAACAGTACAACTATGGCTACACCTTC
TRBJ1-1 | TRBV3-1/TRBV3-2 | - | - | CASSPSAGGRMMNTEAFF | TGTGCCAGCAGCCCAAGTGCGGGGGGGCGTATGATGAACACTGAAGCTTTCTTT
TRBJ1-1 | TRBV6-5 | - | - | CASILSGSDTEAFF | TGTGCCAGCATCCTTTCGGGGTCAGACACTGAAGCTTTCTTT
TRBJ2-7 | TRBV28 | - | TRBD2 | CASSLQPSGTYEQYF | TGTGCCAGCAGTTTACAGCCTAGCGGGACTTACGAGCAGTACTTC
TRBJ2-1 | TRBV5-1 | few | TRBD1 | CASSLELRQGNEQFF | TGCGCCAGCAGCTTGGAGTTGCGACAGGGCAATGAGCAGTTCTTC
TRBJ2-5 | TRBV7-8 | - | TRBD2 | CASSPQGILAGGPVETQYF | TGTGCCAGCAGCCCCCAGGGCATACTAGCGGGAGGGCCTGTTGAGACCCAGTACTTC
TRBJ1-1 | TRBV28 | - | - | CASSRRGEAFF | TGTGCCAGCAGTAGGAGAGGGGAAGCTTTCTTT
TRBJ1-3 | TRBV19 | - | TRBD1 | CASSRDRQTGNTIYF | TGTGCCAGCTCCCGGGACAGGCAGACTGGAAACACCATATATTTT
TRBJ2-1 | TRBV7-2 | - | TRBD1 | CASRQGASNEQFF | TGTGCCAGCAGACAGGGGGCCAGCAATGAGCAGTTCTTC
TRBJ1-2 | TRBV4-2 | - | TRBD1 | CASTEGTGDIYGYTF | TGTGCCAGCACCGAGGGAACAGGGGATATCTATGGCTACACCTTC
TRBJ1-2 | TRBV6-5 | - | - | CASRRGLQNYGYTF | TGTGCCAGCAGGCGAGGGTTACAAAACTATGGCTACACCTTC
TRBJ2-1 | TRBV7-2 | once | TRBD2 | CASSNRLAGSYNEQFF | TGTGCCAGCAGCAATAGACTAGCGGGCTCCTACAATGAGCAGTTCTTC
TRBJ1-1 | TRBV28 | - | TRBD1 | CASSFFGRGTGGTEAFF | TGTGCCAGCAGTTTTTTTGGTAGAGGGACAGGGGGGACTGAAGCTTTCTTT